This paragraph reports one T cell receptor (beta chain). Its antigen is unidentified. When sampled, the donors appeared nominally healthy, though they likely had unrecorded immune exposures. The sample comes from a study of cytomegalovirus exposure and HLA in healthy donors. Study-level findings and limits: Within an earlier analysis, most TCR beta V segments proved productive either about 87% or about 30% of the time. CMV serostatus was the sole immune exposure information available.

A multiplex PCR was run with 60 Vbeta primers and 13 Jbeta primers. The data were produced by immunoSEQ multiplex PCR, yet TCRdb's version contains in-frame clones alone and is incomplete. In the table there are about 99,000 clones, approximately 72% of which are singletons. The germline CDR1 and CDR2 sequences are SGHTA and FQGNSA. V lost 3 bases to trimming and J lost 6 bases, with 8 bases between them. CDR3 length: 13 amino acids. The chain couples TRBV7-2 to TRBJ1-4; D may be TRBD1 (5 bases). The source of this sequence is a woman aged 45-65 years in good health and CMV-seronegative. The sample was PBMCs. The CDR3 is CASSFWGDEKLFF. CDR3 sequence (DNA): TGTGCCAGCAGCTTTTGGGGGGATGAAAAACTGTTTTTT.